This TCR beta chain is drawn from a study of blood T cell repertoires in COVID-19. Study-wide background: Acute and convalescent COVID-19 specimens originated in the United States, Italy and Spain. Sources were T cells, B-cell-depleted T cells, or PBMCs; the material itself was cDNA or gDNA.

Per the original methods: Amplified reference gene primers provided the basis for estimating nucleated cell counts. The protocol was immunoSEQ multiplex PCR, while the TCRdb copy is restricted to in-frame clones and leaves out a portion. D and trimming were read from the DNA, whereas the V and J calls and clone size are those reported in that table. The data show roughly 75,000 clones, about 80% seen once. The specimen was peripheral blood. The TCR was taken from a man between 50 and 59 years old with acute or convalescent COVID-19.

The CDR3, as DNA: TGTGCCAGCAGTAATTCCTTAGGGGAAACCTATAATTCACCCCTCCACTTT. Its protein is CASSNSLGETYNSPLHF. The chain joins TRBV2 to TRBJ1-6; TRBD1 is a possible D gene (5 bases). The CDR3 totals 17 residues. Germline V gene sequence: CDR1 SNHLY, CDR2 FYNNEI. The V gene lost 5 bases and the J gene lost 2 bases, with 16 bases spanning the gap.